A selection of T cell receptor beta chains follows, all from one sample in a study of blood T cell repertoires in COVID-19. Using immunoSEQ multiplex PCR, the repertoire was profiled, and TCRdb retains in-frame clones only, with some absent. The table lists approximately 72,000 clones, almost 85% of them singletons. Sequencing used peripheral blood. The receptors come from a man aged 45-60 years with acute or convalescent COVID-19. Both conserved end residues are part of each CDR3. Each record gives: D gene, J gene, V gene, clone size, CDR3 protein, CDR3 DNA. D genes are given only for firm matches. Size is stated for part of the rows, as once, few or many counts, or as a class when the clone is expanded.

>TRBD1|TRBJ1-1|TRBV25-1|.
CASGQTGGVEAFF
TGTGCCAGCGGCCAGACAGGGGGGGTTGAAGCTTTCTTT
>TRBD1|TRBJ2-5|TRBV2|.
CASSGATGGAETQYF
TGTGCCAGCAGCGGAGCGACAGGGGGCGCGGAGACCCAGTACTTC
>.|TRBJ2-5|TRBV23-1|.
CASSQELETQYF
TGCGCCAGCAGTCAAGAGCTTGAGACCCAGTACTTC
>TRBD1|TRBJ1-1|TRBV11-3|few
CASSLGTGGNTEAFF
TGTGCCAGCAGCTTAGGGACAGGGGGCAACACTGAAGCTTTCTTT
>TRBD2|TRBJ2-1|TRBV7-3|.
CASSPLSGGIPEQFF
TGTGCCAGCAGCCCTCTTAGCGGGGGGATCCCTGAGCAGTTCTTC
>.|TRBJ1-2|TRBV19|few
CASSMSGRTNYGYTF
TGTGCCAGTAGTATGTCGGGGAGAACGAACTATGGCTACACCTTC
>.|TRBJ2-4|TRBV9|.
CASSVEGGLDIQYF
TGTGCCAGCAGCGTAGAGGGAGGTTTGGACATTCAGTACTTC
>TRBD1|TRBJ1-1|TRBV2|.
CASRERTGNTEAFF
TGTGCCAGCCGAGAAAGGACAGGGAACACTGAAGCTTTCTTT
>.|TRBJ2-5|TRBV5-1|.
CASNSKTGEETQYF
TGCGCCAGCAATTCCAAGACAGGCGAAGAGACCCAGTACTTC
>TRBD1|TRBJ1-4|TRBV30|.
CAWKDLGQGNEKLFF
TGTGCCTGGAAAGACCTCGGACAGGGGAATGAAAAACTGTTTTTT
>.|TRBJ1-3|TRBV9|.
CASSVGPAGNTIYF
TGTGCCAGCAGCGTAGGCCCAGCTGGAAACACCATATATTTT
>TRBD1|TRBJ1-5|TRBV6-4|.
CASSEGQGALASNQPQHF
TGTGCCAGCAGTGAAGGACAGGGGGCCCTAGCGAGCAATCAGCCCCAGCATTTT
>TRBD1|TRBJ2-1|TRBV9|.
CASSVATGSNNEQFF
TGTGCCAGCAGCGTAGCGACAGGGTCTAACAATGAGCAGTTCTTC
>.|TRBJ2-2|TRBV5-1|once
CASSYRVDTGELFF
TGCGCCAGCAGCTATCGGGTGGACACCGGGGAGCTGTTTTTT
>.|TRBJ1-4|TRBV7-2|.
CASSLQRGSNEKLFF
TGTGCCAGCAGCTTACAGAGAGGGTCTAATGAAAAACTGTTTTTT
>.|TRBJ1-3|TRBV4-1|.
CASSQDPQGEGNTIYF
TGCGCCAGCAGCCAAGATCCCCAGGGCGAAGGAAACACCATATATTTT
>.|TRBJ2-3|TRBV4-1|.
CASSPREVSDTQYF
TGCGCCAGCAGCCCACGGGAAGTTTCAGATACGCAGTATTTT